The 26 T cell receptor beta chains below were found in one sample sequenced in a study of blood T cell repertoires in COVID-19. Measured with immunoSEQ multiplex PCR; TCRdb has only the in-frame clones, and not every one. This sample carries about 190,000 clones, around 80% of them seen once, and the ten largest clones take approximately 15%. The sequencing input was peripheral blood. The receptors originated from a man aged 45-65 years who had recovered from COVID-19.

This chain connects TRBV11-2 to TRBJ2-1, with 8 bases identical to TRBD1. The CDR3 runs 15 residues. The J segment lost 4 bases and the V segment lost 4 bases, leaving 6 bases of the junction unmatched. CDR1 is SGHAT, CDR2 FQNNGV, per germline. CDR3 sequence: CASSYTGGGYNEQFF. In DNA, the CDR3 is TGTGCCAGCAGCTATACAGGGGGAGGTTACAATGAGCAGTTCTTC. Based on the CDR3 plus reference TRBV11-2 and TRBJ2-1, the full variable domain is EAGVAQSPRYKIIEKRQSVAFWCNPISGHATLYWYQQILGQGPKLLIQFQNNGVVDDSQLPKDRFSAERLKGVDSTLKIQPAKLEDSAVYLCASSYTGGGYNEQFFGPGTRLTVL.

The genes are TRBV10-3 and TRBJ2-5, with 10 bases identical to TRBD2. This CDR3 region has 14 residues. CDR1 and CDR2 from the germline V gene are ENHRY and SYGVKD. V was clipped by 10 bases and J by 5 bases; unmatched bases: 10. This CDR3 is CATRSGTSVETQYF. The DNA of the CDR3 is TGTGCCACACGATCCGGGACTAGCGTTGAGACCCAGTACTTC.

This chain links TRBV5-1 with TRBJ1-2, with D uncertain. Germline V gives CDR1 SGHRS, CDR2 YFSETQ. V dropped 2 bases and J dropped 8 bases, with 16 bases sitting between them. The CDR3 totals 14 residues. CDR3 coding DNA: TGCGCCAGCAGCTTAGCTCGCACTACGGAGGGCTACACCTTC. It is translated as CASSLARTTEGYTF.

In this sample, this clone turned up many times. This chain connects TRBV10-3 to TRBJ1-3; D gene ambiguous. V shed 5 bases and J shed 8 bases, with 13 bases lying between them. CDR3 length: 13 residues. Per germline, CDR1 ENHRY and CDR2 SYGVKD. CDR3 protein: CAISSREADTIYF. The CDR3, as DNA: TGTGCCATCAGTAGTCGGGAGGCTGACACCATATATTTT.

This clone has a handful of counts. This chain uses TRBV3-1 (or the pseudogene TRBV3-2) with TRBJ2-7, with D uncertain. The V end was cut by 3 bases, the J end by 7 bases, with 10 bases between. The CDR3 covers 12 residues. Per the germline V gene, CDR1 is LGHDT and CDR2 is YNNKEL (reference sequence). CDR3 sequence (DNA): TGTGCCAGCAGCCACGAGCTTGAAGAGCAGTACTTC. It specifies CASSHELEEQYF.

The DNA for the CDR3 is TGCGCCAGCCGGCGAGACGAGCGGGGAAGCTCCTACAATGAGCAGTTCTTC. Translating it yields CASRRDERGSSYNEQFF. The gene calls are TRBV10-1 and TRBJ2-1; 7 positions match TRBD2. Losses at the gene ends were 8 bases for V and 0 bases for J; bases not matched to a gene: 13. Germline V CDR1 and CDR2: WNHNN, SYGVQD (reference sequence). The CDR3 extends over 17 amino acids.

The chain is built from TRBV19 and TRBJ2-5, with D perhaps matching TRBD2 (6 bases). V lost 5 bases, J lost 5 bases, and 18 bases lay in between. Germline V lookup: CDR1 LNHDA, CDR2 SQIVND (reference sequence). The CDR3 contains 15 residues. Here the CDR3 DNA reads TGTGCCAGTAGTCCTTCGGGACTTTCCAGGGAGACCCAGTACTTC. Translated, it gives CASSPSGLSRETQYF.

V and J are TRBV11-2 and TRBJ2-3; the match to TRBD2 covers 10 bases. V was clipped by 4 bases and J by 0 bases; unmatched bases: 4. CDR3 length equals 16 residues. The V gene's germline CDR1 is SGHAT and CDR2 FQNNGV. This chain's CDR3 is CASSSLTSGSTDTQYF. The CDR3 bases are TGTGCCAGCAGCTCCCTGACTAGCGGGAGCACAGATACGCAGTATTTT.

The CDR3 reads CASSLDGTSGSWADTQYF. In DNA form, the CDR3 reads TGTGCCAGCAGCTTGGACGGGACTAGCGGGAGTTGGGCAGATACGCAGTATTTT. The chain couples TRBV5-6 to TRBJ2-3; 14 positions agree with TRBD2. The CDR3 length is 18 residues. Germline CDR1 reads SGHDT; CDR2 reads YYEEEE. With 0 bases clipped from V and 4 bases from J, the junction kept 7 bases outside the gene matches. Supplemented by reference TRBV5-6 and TRBJ2-3, the full variable domain reads DAGVTQSPTHLIKTRGQQVTLRCSPKSGHDTVSWYQQALGQGPQFIFQYYEEEERQRGNFPDRFSGHQFPNYSSELNVNALLLGDSALYLCASSLDGTSGSWADTQYFGPGTRLTVL.

This chain uses TRBV20-1 with TRBJ1-5, with 10 bases matching TRBD1. Germline values: CDR1 DFQATT, CDR2 SNEGSKA (reference sequence). CDR3 length: 14 amino acids. V trimming: 3 bases; J trimming: 6 bases; junction bases outside the gene matches: 5. The CDR3 loop is CSASGTGDFQPQHF. Written as DNA, the CDR3 is TGCAGTGCTAGTGGGACAGGGGATTTTCAGCCCCAGCATTTT.

The chain employs TRBV14 and TRBJ1-3; 7 bases are shared with TRBD1. Germline V gene data show CDR1 as SGHDN and CDR2 as FVKESK. V lost 4 bases to trimming and J lost 0 bases; unmatched junction nucleotides: 6. CDR3 length equals 16 residues. The CDR3 DNA sequence: TGTGCCAGCAGCCCCCATGGACAGGTCTCTGGAAACACCATATATTTT. Amino acids: CASSPHGQVSGNTIYF.

A single count supports this clone. This CDR3 is CASSSYRGRPGELFF. In DNA form, the CDR3 reads TGCGCCAGCAGCTCCTACAGGGGGCGCCCCGGGGAGCTGTTTTTT. V and J are TRBV5-1 and TRBJ2-2; 9 bases fit TRBD1. The junction had 6 bases not matched to a gene; V was cut back by 3 bases and J by 6 bases. Germline lookup yields CDR1 SGHRS and CDR2 YFSETQ. The CDR3 length is 15 residues.

This rearrangement joins TRBV2 to TRBJ2-5, with D maybe TRBD1 (6 bases). The V gene's germline CDR1 is SNHLY and CDR2 FYNNEI. The CDR3 consists of 14 residues. V was shortened by 6 bases and J by 5 bases, with 16 bases between the two germline ends. The CDR3 here is CASSESRGRETQYF. The CDR3 coding sequence is TGTGCCAGCAGCGAATCCAGGGGTCGGGAGACCCAGTACTTC. Drawing the rest from reference TRBV2 and TRBJ2-5, the complete variable domain is EPEVTQTPSHQVTQMGQEVILRCVPISNHLYFYWYRQILGQKVEFLVSFYNNEISEKSEIFDDQFSVERPDGSNFTLKIRSTKLEDSAMYFCASSESRGRETQYFGPGTRLLVL.

The J gene is TRBJ1-1, the V gene TRBV6-2 or TRBV6-3; D gene uncertain. CDR1 MNHEY and CDR2 SVGEGT come from the germline V gene. Trimming took 3 bases from V and 4 from J, leaving 15 bases between them. This CDR3 has 15 amino acids. The CDR3 reads CASSYSSGLTTEAFF. The CDR3 region has the DNA TGTGCCAGCAGTTATAGTTCGGGTCTGACCACTGAAGCTTTCTTT.

This clone was found once. V and J are TRBV19 and TRBJ2-1; TRBD1 agrees at 7 bases. J gave up 6 bases and V 4 bases, and 9 bases lay outside the gene matches. Germline CDR1 and CDR2: LNHDA and SQIVND (reference sequence). The CDR3 totals 15 residues. The CDR3 nucleotides read TGTGCCAGTAGTAAATTTGGAACAGGGGCCAATGAGCAGTTCTTC. As protein: CASSKFGTGANEQFF.

A few counts support this clone. This chain uses TRBV6-5 with TRBJ2-7; D is possibly TRBD1 (6 bases). Germline V gene sequence: CDR1 MNHEY, CDR2 SVGAGI. The CDR3 totals 12 residues. The V gene lost 8 bases and the J gene lost 6 bases, with 14 bases spanning the gap. The CDR3 reads CASSWGPSEQYF. CDR3 sequence (DNA): TGTGCCAGCTCGTGGGGGCCGAGCGAGCAGTACTTC.

The V and J genes are TRBV5-1 and TRBJ2-3; tentative D call: TRBD2 (5 bases). V was clipped by 2 bases and J by 2 bases, with 9 bases between them. The CDR3 is 14 amino acids. Germline CDR1 is SGHRS and CDR2 is YFSETQ. The CDR3 sequence: CASSFSVNTDTQYF. Written as DNA, the CDR3 is TGCGCCAGCAGCTTTAGCGTGAACACAGATACGCAGTATTTT.

CDR3 sequence reads: CATSRTRTGAPEQYF. Here the CDR3 DNA reads TGTGCCACCAGCAGAACGCGGACAGGGGCCCCCGAGCAGTACTTC. This sequence joins TRBV15 and TRBJ2-7; TRBD1 matches at 9 bases. CDR3 length equals 15 residues. V trimming: 2 bases; J trimming: 6 bases; junction bases outside the gene matches: 8. Per the germline V gene, CDR1 is LNHNV and CDR2 is YYDKDF (reference sequence).

The chain combines TRBV11-2 with TRBJ1-4; TRBD1 matches at 9 bases. The CDR3 runs 15 residues. J gave up 5 bases and V 5 bases, and 6 bases lay outside the gene matches. Germline V gene lookup returns CDR1 SGHAT and CDR2 FQNNGV. CDR3: CASSLTGGWNEKLFF. The DNA of the CDR3 is TGTGCCAGCAGCCTAACAGGGGGCTGGAATGAAAAACTGTTTTTT.

The chain employs TRBV10-3 and TRBJ2-1, with 11 positions matching TRBD2. CDR1 ENHRY and CDR2 SYGVKD come from the germline V gene. Trimming at V came to 6 bases and at J to 9 bases, leaving 19 bases not matched to a gene. The CDR3 covers 18 residues. CDR3 protein: CAIRDGVAGGLIMSEQFF. CDR3 nucleotides: TGTGCCATCAGAGACGGGGTAGCGGGAGGGCTTATCATGAGTGAGCAGTTCTTC.

This sequence joins TRBV29-1 and TRBJ1-1, with a possible D match to TRBD1 (5 bases). Trimming pared 7 bases from V and 0 bases from J, leaving 21 bases between. CDR1 is SQVTM and CDR2 is ANQGSEA in the germline V gene. This CDR3 is 16 amino acids long. CDR3 amino acids: CSAAGAGGGMNTEAFF. As DNA, the CDR3 is TGCAGCGCAGCTGGGGCGGGCGGCGGGATGAACACTGAAGCTTTCTTT.

The V call is TRBV11-2, the J call TRBJ2-7; the D gene is possibly TRBD2 (6 bases). The CDR3 totals 15 residues. Germline V gives CDR1 SGHAT, CDR2 FQNNGV. V was cut by 2 bases and J by 0 bases, with 11 bases left in between. This CDR3 reads CASSLNAGSSYEQYF. CDR3 bases: TGTGCCAGCAGCTTAAATGCGGGGAGCTCCTACGAGCAGTACTTC.

This clone was recorded once. The gene calls are TRBV6-5 and TRBJ1-3; D is possibly TRBD1 (6 bases). V dropped 6 bases and J dropped 4 bases, with 16 bases sitting between them. The CDR3 loop spans 15 amino acids. Germline loops: CDR1 MNHEY, CDR2 SVGAGI. DNA for the CDR3: TGTGCCAGCAGCGTAACAGGGAAGGGAGGAAACACCATATATTTT. It encodes CASSVTGKGGNTIYF.

V is TRBV7-3 and J is TRBJ2-7, with a possible D match to TRBD1 (5 bases). CDR3 length: 16 residues. Trimming left V 5 bases short and J 0 bases short, with 17 bases between. Per germline, CDR1 SGHTA and CDR2 FQGTGA. The CDR3 loop is CASSQFDGQVSYEQYF. The DNA of the CDR3 is TGTGCCAGCAGCCAATTTGACGGACAAGTCTCCTACGAGCAGTACTTC.

V and J are TRBV7-9 and TRBJ2-1; D is unresolved. From germline, CDR1 is SEHNR and CDR2 FQNEAQ (reference sequence). Deletions cut 5 bases from V and 7 bases from J, with 9 bases between. This CDR3 region has 12 residues. The CDR3 region is CASSQAVNEQFF. CDR3 bases: TGTGCCAGCAGCCAGGCCGTGAATGAGCAGTTCTTC.

This chain joins TRBV5-1 and TRBJ2-3, with D unclear. V shed 1 base and J shed 2 bases, with 8 bases lying between them. Germline V gene sequence: CDR1 SGHRS, CDR2 YFSETQ. The length of the CDR3 is 14 residues. The CDR3 here is CASSLSRLTDTQYF. In DNA, the CDR3 is TGCGCCAGCAGCTTGTCCAGGCTCACAGATACGCAGTATTTT.